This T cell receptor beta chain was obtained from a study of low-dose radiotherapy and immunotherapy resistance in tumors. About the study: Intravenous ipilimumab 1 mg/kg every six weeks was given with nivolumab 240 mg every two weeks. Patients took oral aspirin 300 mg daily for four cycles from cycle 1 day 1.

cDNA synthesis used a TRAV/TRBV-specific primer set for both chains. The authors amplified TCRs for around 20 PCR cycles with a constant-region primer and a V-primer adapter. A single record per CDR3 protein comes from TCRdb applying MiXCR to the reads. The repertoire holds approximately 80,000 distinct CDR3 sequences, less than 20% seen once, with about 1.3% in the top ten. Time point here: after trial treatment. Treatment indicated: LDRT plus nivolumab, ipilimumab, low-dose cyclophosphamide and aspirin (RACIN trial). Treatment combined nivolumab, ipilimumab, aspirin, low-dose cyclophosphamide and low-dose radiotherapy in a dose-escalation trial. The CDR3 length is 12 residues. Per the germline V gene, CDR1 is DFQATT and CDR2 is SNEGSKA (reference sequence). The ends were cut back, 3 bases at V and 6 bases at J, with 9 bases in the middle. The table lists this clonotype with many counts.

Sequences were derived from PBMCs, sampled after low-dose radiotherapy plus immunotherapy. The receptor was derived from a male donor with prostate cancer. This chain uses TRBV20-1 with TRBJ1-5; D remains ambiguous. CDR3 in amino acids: CSASPGTQPQHF. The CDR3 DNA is TGCAGTGCTAGCCCGGGAACTCAGCCCCAGCATTTT.